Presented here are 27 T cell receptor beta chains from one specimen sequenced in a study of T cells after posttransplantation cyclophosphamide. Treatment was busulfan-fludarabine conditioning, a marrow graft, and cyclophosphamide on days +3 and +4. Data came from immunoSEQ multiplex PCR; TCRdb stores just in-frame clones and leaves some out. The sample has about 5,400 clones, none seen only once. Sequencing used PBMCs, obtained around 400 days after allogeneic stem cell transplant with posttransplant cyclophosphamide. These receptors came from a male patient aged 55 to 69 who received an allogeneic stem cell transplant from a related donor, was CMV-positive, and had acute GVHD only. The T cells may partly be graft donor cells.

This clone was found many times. The CDR3 spells CASSIPGQGAKKLFF. DNA of the CDR3: TGTGCCAGCAGTATACCGGGACAGGGGGCGAAAAAACTGTTTTTT. The gene calls are TRBV28 and TRBJ1-4, with TRBD1 matching 12 bases. Germline V lookup: CDR1 MDHEN, CDR2 SYDVKM. This CDR3 has 15 residues. V trimming: 5 bases; J trimming: 9 bases; junction bases outside the gene matches: 7.

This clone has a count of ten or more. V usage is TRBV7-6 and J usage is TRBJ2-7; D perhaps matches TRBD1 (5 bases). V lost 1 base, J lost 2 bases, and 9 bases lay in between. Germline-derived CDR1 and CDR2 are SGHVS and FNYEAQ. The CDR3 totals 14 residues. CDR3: CASSLDTGTYEQYF. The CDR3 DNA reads TGTGCCAGCAGCTTAGATACAGGAACCTACGAGCAGTACTTC.

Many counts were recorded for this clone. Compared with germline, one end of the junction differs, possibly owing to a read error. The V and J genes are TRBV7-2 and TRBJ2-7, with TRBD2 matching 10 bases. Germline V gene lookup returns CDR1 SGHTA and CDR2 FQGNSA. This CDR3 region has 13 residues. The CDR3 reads CASSLDLAGVLRF. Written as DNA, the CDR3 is TGTGCCAGCAGCTTAGATCTAGCGGGAGTGCTCAGATTC.

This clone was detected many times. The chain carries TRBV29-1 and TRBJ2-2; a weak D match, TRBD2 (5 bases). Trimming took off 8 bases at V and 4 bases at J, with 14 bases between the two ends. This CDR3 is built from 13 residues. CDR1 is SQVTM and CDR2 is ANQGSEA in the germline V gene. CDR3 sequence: CSYREGGTGELFF. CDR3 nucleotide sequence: TGCAGCTACCGTGAGGGCGGCACCGGGGAGCTGTTTTTT.

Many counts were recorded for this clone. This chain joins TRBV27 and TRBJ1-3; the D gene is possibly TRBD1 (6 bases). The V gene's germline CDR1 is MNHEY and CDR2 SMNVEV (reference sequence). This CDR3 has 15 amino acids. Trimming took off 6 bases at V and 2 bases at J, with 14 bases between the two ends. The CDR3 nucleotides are TGTGCCAGCAGCCCTCAGGGGTCCACTGGAAACACCATATATTTT. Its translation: CASSPQGSTGNTIYF.

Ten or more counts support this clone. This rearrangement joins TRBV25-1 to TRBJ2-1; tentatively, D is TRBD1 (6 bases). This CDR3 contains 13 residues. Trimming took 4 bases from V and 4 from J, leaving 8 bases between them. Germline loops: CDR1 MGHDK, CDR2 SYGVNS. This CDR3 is CASSVGQYNEQFF. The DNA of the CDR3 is TGTGCCAGCAGTGTCGGACAGTACAATGAGCAGTTCTTC.

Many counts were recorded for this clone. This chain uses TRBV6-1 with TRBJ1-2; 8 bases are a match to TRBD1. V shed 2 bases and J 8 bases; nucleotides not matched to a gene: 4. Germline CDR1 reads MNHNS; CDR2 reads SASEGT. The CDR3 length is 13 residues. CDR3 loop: CASSEQTGVGYTF. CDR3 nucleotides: TGTGCCAGCAGTGAACAGACAGGGGTCGGCTACACCTTC.

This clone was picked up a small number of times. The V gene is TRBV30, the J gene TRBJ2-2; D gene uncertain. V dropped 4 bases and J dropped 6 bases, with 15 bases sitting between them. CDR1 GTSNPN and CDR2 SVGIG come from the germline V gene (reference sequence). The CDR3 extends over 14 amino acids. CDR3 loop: CAWTKHKLSGELFF. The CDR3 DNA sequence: TGTGCCTGGACAAAGCATAAATTGTCCGGGGAGCTGTTTTTT.

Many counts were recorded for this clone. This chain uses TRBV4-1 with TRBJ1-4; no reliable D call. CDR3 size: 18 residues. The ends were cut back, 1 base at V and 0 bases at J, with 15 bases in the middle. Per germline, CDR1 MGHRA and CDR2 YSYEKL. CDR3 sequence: CASSQVLEEFATNEKLFF. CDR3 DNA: TGCGCCAGCAGCCAAGTGCTCGAGGAGTTTGCAACTAATGAAAAACTGTTTTTT.

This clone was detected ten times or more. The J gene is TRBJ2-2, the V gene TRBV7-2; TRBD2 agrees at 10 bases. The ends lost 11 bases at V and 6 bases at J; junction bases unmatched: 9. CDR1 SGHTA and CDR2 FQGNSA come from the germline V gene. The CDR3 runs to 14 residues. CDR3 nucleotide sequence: TGTGCCGTAACGGGGCTAGCGGGAGCCGGGGAGCTGTTTTTT. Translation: CAVTGLAGAGELFF. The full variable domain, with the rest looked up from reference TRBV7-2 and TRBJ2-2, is GAGVSQSPSNKVTEKGKDVELRCDPISGHTALYWYRQSLGQGLEFLIYFQGNSAPDKSGLPSDRFSAERTGGSVSTLTIQRTQQEDSAVYLCAVTGLAGAGELFFGEGSRLTVL.

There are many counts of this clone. Here the CDR3 DNA reads TGTGCCAGCAGCTTAGGTACAGGGAAATACGAGCAGTACTTC. As protein: CASSLGTGKYEQYF. The chain employs TRBV7-2 and TRBJ2-7; possible D gene TRBD1, 6 bases. The CDR3 spans 14 residues. Germline CDR1 is SGHTA and CDR2 is FQGNSA. V lost 1 base, J lost 4 bases, and 11 bases lay in between. The whole variable domain, filled in from reference TRBV7-2 and TRBJ2-7, reads GAGVSQSPSNKVTEKGKDVELRCDPISGHTALYWYRQSLGQGLEFLIYFQGNSAPDKSGLPSDRFSAERTGGSVSTLTIQRTQQEDSAVYLCASSLGTGKYEQYFGPGTRLTVT.

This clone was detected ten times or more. The CDR3 DNA reads as TGCGCCAGCAGCTTAGAGGTCGGGATAGCATTCCAAGAGACCCAGTACTTC. It yields the protein CASSLEVGIAFQETQYF. The chain has TRBV4-3 and TRBJ2-5, with D perhaps TRBD2 (5 bases). Looked up from germline, CDR1 is LGHNA and CDR2 is YSLEER. V lost 5 bases and J lost 1, with 20 bases in between. CDR3 length equals 17 residues.

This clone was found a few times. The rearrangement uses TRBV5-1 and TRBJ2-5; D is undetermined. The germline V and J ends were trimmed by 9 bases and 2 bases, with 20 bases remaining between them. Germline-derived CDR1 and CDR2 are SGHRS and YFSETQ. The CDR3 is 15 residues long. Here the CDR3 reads CAKTEYGIRQETQYF. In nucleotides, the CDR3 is TGCGCCAAAACAGAATACGGCATACGACAAGAGACCCAGTACTTC.

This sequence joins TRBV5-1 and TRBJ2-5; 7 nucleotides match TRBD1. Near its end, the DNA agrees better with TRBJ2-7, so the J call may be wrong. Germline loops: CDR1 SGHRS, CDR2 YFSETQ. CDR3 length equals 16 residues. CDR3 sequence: CASSLYGTEPSYEQYF. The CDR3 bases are TGCGCCAGCAGCTTGTACGGGACAGAACCCTCCTACGAGCAGTACTTC.

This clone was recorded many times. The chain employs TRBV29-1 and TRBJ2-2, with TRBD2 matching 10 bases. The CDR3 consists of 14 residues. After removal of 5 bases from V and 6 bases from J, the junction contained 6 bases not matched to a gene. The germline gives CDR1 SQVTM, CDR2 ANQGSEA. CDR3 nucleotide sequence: TGCAGCGTTCGTCTAGCGGGGGTGGCCGGGGAGCTGTTTTTT. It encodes CSVRLAGVAGELFF.

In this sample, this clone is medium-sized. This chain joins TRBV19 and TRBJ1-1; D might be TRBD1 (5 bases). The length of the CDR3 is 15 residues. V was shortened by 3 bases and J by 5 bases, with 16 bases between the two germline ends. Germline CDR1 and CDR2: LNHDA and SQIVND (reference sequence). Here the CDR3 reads CASSINVPGRTEAFF. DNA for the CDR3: TGTGCCAGTAGTATTAACGTCCCAGGGCGTACTGAAGCTTTCTTT.

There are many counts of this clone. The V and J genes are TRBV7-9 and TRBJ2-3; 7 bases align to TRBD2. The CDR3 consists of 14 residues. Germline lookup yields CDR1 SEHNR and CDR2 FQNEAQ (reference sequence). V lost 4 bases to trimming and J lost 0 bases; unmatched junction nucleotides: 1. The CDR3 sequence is CASSYSGSTDTQYF. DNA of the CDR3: TGTGCCAGCAGCTATAGCGGGAGCACAGATACGCAGTATTTT.

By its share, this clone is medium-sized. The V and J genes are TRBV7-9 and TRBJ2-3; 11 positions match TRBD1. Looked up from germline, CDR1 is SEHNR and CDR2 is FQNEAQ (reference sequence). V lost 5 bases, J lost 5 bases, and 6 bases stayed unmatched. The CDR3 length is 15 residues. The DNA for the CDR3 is TGTGCCAGCAGCGACGGACAGGGGGCGGGAGATACGCAGTATTTT. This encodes CASSDGQGAGDTQYF. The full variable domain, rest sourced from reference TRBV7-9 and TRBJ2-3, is DTGVSQNPRHKITKRGQNVTFRCDPISEHNRLYWYRQTLGQGPEFLTYFQNEAQLEKSRLLSDRFSAERPKGSFSTLEIQRTEQGDSAMYLCASSDGQGAGDTQYFGPGTRLTVL.

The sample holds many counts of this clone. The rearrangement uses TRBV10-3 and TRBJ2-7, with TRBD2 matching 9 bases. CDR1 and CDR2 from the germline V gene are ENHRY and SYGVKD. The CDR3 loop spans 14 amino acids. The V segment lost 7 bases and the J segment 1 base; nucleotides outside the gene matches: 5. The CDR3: CAIMSLAGSYEQYF. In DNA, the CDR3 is TGTGCCATCATGTCCCTAGCGGGGTCCTACGAGCAGTACTTC.

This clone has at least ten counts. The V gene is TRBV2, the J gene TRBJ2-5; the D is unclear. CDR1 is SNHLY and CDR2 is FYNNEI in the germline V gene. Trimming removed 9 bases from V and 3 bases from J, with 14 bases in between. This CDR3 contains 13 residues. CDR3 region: CASTVDPKETQYF. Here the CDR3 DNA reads TGTGCCAGTACAGTGGATCCGAAAGAGACCCAGTACTTC.

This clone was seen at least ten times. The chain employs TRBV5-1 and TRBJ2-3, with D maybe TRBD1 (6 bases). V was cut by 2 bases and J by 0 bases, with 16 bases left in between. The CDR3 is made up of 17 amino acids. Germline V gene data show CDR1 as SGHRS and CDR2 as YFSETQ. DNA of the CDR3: TGCGCCAGCAGCTTCGCTGGGGGCAGGCCTAGCACAGATACGCAGTATTTT. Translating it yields CASSFAGGRPSTDTQYF.

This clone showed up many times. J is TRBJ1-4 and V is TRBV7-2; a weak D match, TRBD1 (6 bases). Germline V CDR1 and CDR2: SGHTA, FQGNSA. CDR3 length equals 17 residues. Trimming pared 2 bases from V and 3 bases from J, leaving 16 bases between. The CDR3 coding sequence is TGTGCCAGCAGCTTAAGATCCCTCCAGGGGTCTAATGAAAAACTGTTTTTT. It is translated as CASSLRSLQGSNEKLFF. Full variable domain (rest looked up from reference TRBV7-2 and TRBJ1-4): GAGVSQSPSNKVTEKGKDVELRCDPISGHTALYWYRQSLGQGLEFLIYFQGNSAPDKSGLPSDRFSAERTGGSVSTLTIQRTQQEDSAVYLCASSLRSLQGSNEKLFFGSGTQLSVL.

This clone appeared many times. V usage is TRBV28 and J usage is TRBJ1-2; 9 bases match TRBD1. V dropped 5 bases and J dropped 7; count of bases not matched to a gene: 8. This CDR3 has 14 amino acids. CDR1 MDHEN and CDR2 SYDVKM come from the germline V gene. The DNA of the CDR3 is TGTGCCAGCAGTACGACAGGGGGGTCCTTTGGCTACACCTTC. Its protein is CASSTTGGSFGYTF.

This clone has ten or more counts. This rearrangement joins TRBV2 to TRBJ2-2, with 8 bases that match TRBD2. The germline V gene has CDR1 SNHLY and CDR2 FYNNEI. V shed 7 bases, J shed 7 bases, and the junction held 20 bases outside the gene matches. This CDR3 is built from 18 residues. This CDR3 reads CASTSLGGRGARGGELFF. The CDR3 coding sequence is TGTGCCAGCACCTCATTAGGCGGGCGGGGGGCGCGGGGCGGGGAGCTGTTTTTT.

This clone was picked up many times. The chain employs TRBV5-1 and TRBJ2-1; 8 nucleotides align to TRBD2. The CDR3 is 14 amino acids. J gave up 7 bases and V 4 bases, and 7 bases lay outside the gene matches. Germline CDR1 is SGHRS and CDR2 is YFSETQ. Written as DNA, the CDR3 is TGCGCCAGCAGCCCTGGGACTAGTGGGAATGAGCAGTTCTTC. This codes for CASSPGTSGNEQFF.

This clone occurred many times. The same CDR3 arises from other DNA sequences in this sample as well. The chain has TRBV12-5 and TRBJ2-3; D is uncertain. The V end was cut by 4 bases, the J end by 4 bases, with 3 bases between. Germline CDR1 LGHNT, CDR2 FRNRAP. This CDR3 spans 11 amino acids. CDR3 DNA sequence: TGTGCTAGTGGTTCCGCAGATACGCAGTATTTT. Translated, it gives CASGSADTQYF.

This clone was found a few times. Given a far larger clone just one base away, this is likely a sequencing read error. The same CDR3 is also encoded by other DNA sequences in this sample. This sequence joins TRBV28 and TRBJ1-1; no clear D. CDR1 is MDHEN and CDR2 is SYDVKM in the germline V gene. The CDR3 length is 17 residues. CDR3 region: CASSTPIREYQGDEAFF. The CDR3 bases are TGCGCCAGCAGTACCCCGATCCGGGAATACCAAGGAGATGAAGCTTTCTTT.